These 21 T cell receptor beta chains were all obtained from the same sample, sequenced in a study of T cell responses to AZD1222 COVID-19 vaccine. Using immunoSEQ multiplex PCR, the repertoire was profiled, and TCRdb retains in-frame clones only, with some absent. Of around 88,000 clones in the sample, 85% to 90% were seen once. Specimen: peripheral blood, collected on day 0 of MenACWY control vaccination. The receptors were gathered from an adult in good health.

The V call is TRBV25-1, the J call TRBJ2-7; possible D gene TRBD2, 6 bases. CDR1 and CDR2 (germline): MGHDK, SYGVNS. CDR3 length: 14 residues. With 4 bases removed from V and 0 bases from J, the gap between germline ends came to 10 bases. CDR3 DNA sequence: TGTGCCAGCAGTGCACGGGGGATCTCCTACGAGCAGTACTTC. This sequence encodes CASSARGISYEQYF.

The genes are TRBV2 and TRBJ2-3, with TRBD2 identical over 7 bases. The length of the CDR3 is 14 residues. In germline, CDR1 is SNHLY, CDR2 FYNNEI. V shed 2 bases and J 6 bases; nucleotides not matched to a gene: 5. CDR3 in DNA: TGTGCCAGCAGTGAAAGAGCGGGGACGGATACGCAGTATTTT. It encodes CASSERAGTDTQYF. Variable domain in full (rest from reference TRBV2 and TRBJ2-3): EPEVTQTPSHQVTQMGQEVILRCVPISNHLYFYWYRQILGQKVEFLVSFYNNEISEKSEIFDDQFSVERPDGSNFTLKIRSTKLEDSAMYFCASSERAGTDTQYFGPGTRLTVL.

V is TRBV5-1 and J is TRBJ2-4; possibly TRBD1 for D (6 bases). Trimming pared 2 bases from V and 4 bases from J, leaving 7 bases between. The CDR3 spans 13 residues. Germline V gene lookup returns CDR1 SGHRS and CDR2 YFSETQ. For the CDR3, the DNA is TGCGCCAGCAGCTTAGGACAGAAAAACATTCAGTACTTC. It is translated as CASSLGQKNIQYF.

The CDR3 bases are TGTGCCAGCAGCGATGACTCTTACACCTATGGCTACACCTTC. Residues: CASSDDSYTYGYTF. The chain has TRBV9 and TRBJ1-2; D uncertain. This CDR3 comprises 14 residues. Trimming took off 3 bases at V and 4 bases at J, with 13 bases between the two ends. Germline lookup yields CDR1 SGDLS and CDR2 YYNGEE.

The V and J genes are TRBV7-9 and TRBJ1-6; no reliable D call. V dropped 5 bases and J dropped 0 bases, with 8 bases sitting between them. CDR1 and CDR2 (germline): SEHNR, FQNEAQ (reference sequence). The CDR3 extends over 15 amino acids. CDR3 amino acids: CASSADSSYNSPLHF. The CDR3 DNA sequence: TGTGCCAGCAGCGCGGATAGCTCCTATAATTCACCCCTCCACTTT.

This chain uses TRBV6-2 or TRBV6-3 with TRBJ1-2; D call uncertain. Between the trimmed V and J ends, which lost 2 bases and 2 bases, there was a span of 9 bases. There are 14 residues in the CDR3. The germline CDR1 and CDR2 sequences are MNHEY and SVGEGT. The CDR3 loop reads CASSYQEANYGYTF. The CDR3 DNA reads as TGTGCCAGCAGTTACCAAGAGGCGAACTATGGCTACACCTTC.

This clone was detected a few times. The gene calls are TRBV30 and TRBJ2-4; D unclear. CDR1 and CDR2 from the germline V gene are GTSNPN and SVGIG (reference sequence). The V gene lost 3 bases and the J gene lost 3 bases, with 21 bases spanning the gap. This CDR3 contains 17 residues. DNA for the CDR3: TGTGCCTGGAGCGACGATGGACGAGGCGTGGGCAAAAACATTCAGTACTTC. Translating it yields CAWSDDGRGVGKNIQYF.

This clone was seen once. V gene TRBV6-1 combines with J gene TRBJ1-6, with D unresolved. This CDR3 has 15 amino acids. The V end lost 1 base, the J end lost 0 bases, and 4 bases lay between the germline ends. Germline loops: CDR1 MNHNS, CDR2 SASEGT. CDR3: CASSEVGSYNSPLHF. The CDR3 region has the DNA TGTGCCAGCAGTGAAGTTGGCTCCTATAATTCACCCCTCCACTTT.

The chain joins TRBV27 to TRBJ1-5; no firm D call. The germline V gene has CDR1 MNHEY and CDR2 SMNVEV (reference sequence). The CDR3 sequence is 16 residues long. With 4 bases removed from V and 4 bases from J, the gap between germline ends came to 17 bases. The CDR3 protein is CASSSALVGTNQPQHF. CDR3 sequence (DNA): TGTGCCAGCAGTTCGGCCCTGGTTGGTACAAATCAGCCCCAGCATTTT.

The chain couples TRBV19 to TRBJ1-6; D gene unclear. Trimming pared 5 bases from V and 0 bases from J, leaving 5 bases between. This CDR3 comprises 14 residues. CDR1 and CDR2 from the germline V gene are LNHDA and SQIVND (reference sequence). This chain's CDR3 is CASSADSYNSPLHF. The DNA of the CDR3 is TGTGCCAGTAGTGCAGACTCCTATAATTCACCCCTCCACTTT.

The V gene is TRBV18, the J gene TRBJ1-1, with 7 bases that match TRBD1. Germline CDR1 KGHSH, CDR2 LQKENI. V lost 4 bases, J lost 0 bases, and 8 bases stayed unmatched. CDR3 size: 16 residues. As DNA, the CDR3 is TGTGCCAGCTCACAGGGGACAGCCCGTATGAACACTGAAGCTTTCTTT. Protein sequence: CASSQGTARMNTEAFF.

The chain uses TRBV5-6 and TRBJ2-7, with D unresolved. The CDR3 contains 13 residues. V was shortened by 0 bases and J by 5 bases, with 9 bases between the two germline ends. CDR1 and CDR2 (germline): SGHDT, YYEEEE. The CDR3 DNA is TGTGCCAGCAGCTTGGGACCCACCGACGAGCAGTACTTC. It encodes CASSLGPTDEQYF.

The chain joins TRBV6-6 to TRBJ2-2; 13 nucleotides match TRBD2. The germline CDR1 and CDR2 sequences are MNHNY and SVGAGI (reference sequence). J was trimmed by 4 bases and V by 5 bases; bases with no gene match: 7. The CDR3 is 17 residues long. The CDR3 region is CASSPGLAGATTGELFF. The CDR3, as DNA: TGTGCCAGCAGTCCTGGACTAGCGGGGGCCACCACCGGGGAGCTGTTTTTT.

This clone was observed once. The chain couples TRBV5-1 to TRBJ2-5, with 12 bases that match TRBD1. Trimming at V came to 3 bases and at J to 5 bases, leaving 5 bases not matched to a gene. The length of the CDR3 is 15 residues. Germline assignment: CDR1 SGHRS and CDR2 YFSETQ. As DNA, the CDR3 is TGCGCCAGCAGCTCCGGGACAGGGGGCTGGGAGACCCAGTACTTC. This encodes CASSSGTGGWETQYF.

The chain couples TRBV9 to TRBJ1-1, with 7 bases that match TRBD1. The CDR3 has 15 residues. After removal of 3 bases from V and 1 base from J, the junction contained 6 bases not matched to a gene. Germline V lookup: CDR1 SGDLS, CDR2 YYNGEE. CDR3 nucleotides: TGTGCCAGCAGCGCTACAGGGGACCCGAACACTGAAGCTTTCTTT. Protein product: CASSATGDPNTEAFF.

A single count supports this clone. The chain combines TRBV19 with TRBJ2-1; no definite D call. This CDR3 region has 12 residues. CDR1 is LNHDA and CDR2 is SQIVND in the germline V gene (reference sequence). The V and J ends lost 9 bases and 9 bases respectively, with 15 bases between them. The CDR3 bases are TGTGCCAGCACCTCAGCTTATCGTGAGCAGTTCTTC. Amino acids: CASTSAYREQFF.

The genes are TRBV30 and TRBJ1-1; maybe TRBD1 (5 bases). The CDR3 covers 13 residues. Trimming took off 0 bases at V and 3 bases at J, with 8 bases between the two ends. Germline CDR1 is GTSNPN and CDR2 is SVGIG (reference sequence). CDR3 nucleotide sequence: TGTGCCTGGAGTGTAATGGGGGACACTGAAGCTTTCTTT. Translating it yields CAWSVMGDTEAFF.

The genes are TRBV5-1 and TRBJ1-1; D unclear. The CDR3 runs 14 residues. Germline CDR1 is SGHRS and CDR2 is YFSETQ. Trimming removed 0 bases at V and 4 bases at J, with 10 bases between. The CDR3 region has the DNA TGCGCCAGCAGCTTGGGGCAGGTCGGCACTGAAGCTTTCTTT. This codes for CASSLGQVGTEAFF.

The V call is TRBV4-3, the J call TRBJ2-1; tentatively, D is TRBD2 (5 bases). This CDR3 is 13 amino acids long. The V and J ends lost 0 bases and 7 bases respectively, with 7 bases between them. Germline V gene lookup returns CDR1 LGHNA and CDR2 YSLEER. DNA of the CDR3: TGCGCCAGCAGCCAAGATACGGGAAATGAGCAGTTCTTC. Amino acids: CASSQDTGNEQFF.

J is TRBJ1-1 and V is TRBV7-6, with 7 bases identical to TRBD1. Unmatched junction bases numbered 13, after V lost 7 bases and J lost 5 bases. The CDR3 is made up of 15 amino acids. Germline V gene lookup returns CDR1 SGHVS and CDR2 FNYEAQ. The CDR3 here is CASTQRAGGRTEAFF. Here the CDR3 DNA reads TGTGCCAGCACCCAGAGGGCAGGGGGGCGGACTGAAGCTTTCTTT.

The chain is built from TRBV11-2 and TRBJ2-2; D may be TRBD2 (5 bases). Trimming removed 2 bases at V and 3 bases at J, with 13 bases between. The CDR3 covers 16 residues. Germline V gene data show CDR1 as SGHAT and CDR2 as FQNNGV. CDR3 region: CASSLLVGSYTGELFF. The CDR3 bases are TGTGCCAGCAGCTTACTGGTTGGGAGCTACACCGGGGAGCTGTTTTTT.